The 26 T cell receptor beta chains presented below share a single source sample, sequenced in a study of blood T cell repertoires in COVID-19. Profiling relied on immunoSEQ multiplex PCR, and the TCRdb table lists in-frame clones only, not all of them. The table lists 150,000 to 200,000 clones, roughly 86% of them singletons. The sequenced material came from peripheral blood. These receptors were taken from a woman of 80 years or more in a cohort sampled during active or convalescent COVID-19.

This chain connects TRBV6-5 to TRBJ2-7; tentative D call: TRBD2 (6 bases). From germline, CDR1 is MNHEY and CDR2 SVGAGI. This CDR3 is built from 13 residues. Trimming removed 2 bases at V and 6 bases at J, with 11 bases between. The CDR3 here is CASSYGTFGEQYF. CDR3 in DNA: TGTGCCAGCAGTTACGGGACTTTTGGCGAGCAGTACTTC.

This chain connects TRBV7-8 to TRBJ1-5, with 8 nucleotides matching TRBD1. The CDR3 spans 14 residues. With V trimmed by 0 bases and J by 5 bases, 0 bases remained unmatched. CDR1 and CDR2 (germline): SGHVS, FQNEAQ. For the CDR3, the DNA is TGTGCCAGCAGCTTAGCGGACAGGGATCAGCCCCAGCATTTT. The encoded protein is CASSLADRDQPQHF. Together with reference TRBV7-8 and TRBJ1-5, the CDR3 gives the full variable domain: GAGVSQSPRYKVAKRGQDVALRCDPISGHVSLFWYQQALGQGPEFLTYFQNEAQLDKSGLPSDRFFAERPEGSVSTLKIQRTQQEDSAVYLCASSLADRDQPQHFGDGTRLSIL.

CDR3 coding DNA: TGTGCCAGCAGTCGATCCAATATCGGGGAGCAGTTCTTC. It encodes CASSRSNIGEQFF. The rearrangement links TRBV12-3 or TRBV12-4 to TRBJ2-1; D unclear. V shed 5 bases and J shed 10 bases, with 15 bases lying between them. This CDR3 is built from 13 residues.

The table lists this clone with a few counts. This chain joins TRBV27 and TRBJ1-6; D not certain. V was shortened by 5 bases and J by 7 bases, with 12 bases between the two germline ends. This CDR3 is built from 14 residues. In germline, CDR1 is MNHEY, CDR2 SMNVEV (reference sequence). The CDR3 region is CASSHTPENSPLHF. For the CDR3, the DNA is TGTGCCAGCAGTCACACCCCAGAAAATTCACCCCTCCACTTT.

This chain uses TRBV3-1 (or the pseudogene TRBV3-2) with TRBJ2-2; D might be TRBD2 (5 bases). Germline CDR1 is LGHDT and CDR2 is YNNKEL (reference sequence). The length of the CDR3 is 16 residues. V was shortened by 0 bases and J by 2 bases, with 10 bases between the two germline ends. The CDR3 here is CASSQDRAGNTGELFF. CDR3 nucleotides: TGTGCCAGCAGCCAAGACCGCGCGGGTAACACCGGGGAGCTGTTTTTT.

V usage is TRBV4-1 and J usage is TRBJ1-5; TRBD1 matches at 7 bases. Germline V gene data show CDR1 as MGHRA and CDR2 as YSYEKL. V lost 3 bases and J lost 5; bases outside the gene matches: 4. This CDR3 comprises 14 residues. The CDR3 nucleotides read TGCGCCAGCAGCCAGAGACAGGGCGATCAGCCCCAGCATTTT. As protein: CASSQRQGDQPQHF.

This clone was observed a single time. The genes are TRBV18 and TRBJ1-3; 7 bases map to TRBD1. Germline V gene sequence: CDR1 KGHSH, CDR2 LQKENI. The CDR3 contains 17 residues. Trimming cost V 6 bases and J 0 bases; bases outside gene matches: 11. The CDR3 loop is CASSPTTGLSSGNTIYF. CDR3 bases: TGTGCCAGCTCCCCTACGACAGGGCTGAGCTCTGGAAACACCATATATTTT. The full variable domain, rest sourced from reference TRBV18 and TRBJ1-3, is NAGVMQNPRHLVRRRGQEARLRCSPMKGHSHVYWYRQLPEEGLKFMVYLQKENIIDESGMPKERFSAEFPKEGPSILRIQQVVRGDSAAYFCASSPTTGLSSGNTIYFGEGSWLTVV.

Here the CDR3 reads CASSLEVSDSTDTQYF. CDR3 DNA sequence: TGCGCCAGCAGCTTGGAAGTTAGCGATAGCACAGATACGCAGTATTTT. This sequence joins TRBV5-1 and TRBJ2-3, with a possible D match to TRBD2 (5 bases). Trimming removed 0 bases at V and 0 bases at J, with 11 bases between. Germline assignment: CDR1 SGHRS and CDR2 YFSETQ. CDR3 length: 16 amino acids.

The rearrangement joins TRBV2 to TRBJ1-1; the D gene is possibly TRBD1 (6 bases). Germline CDR1 and CDR2: SNHLY and FYNNEI. V gave up 4 bases and J gave up 0 bases, with 12 bases separating them. This CDR3 contains 15 residues. In DNA, the CDR3 is TGTGCCAGCAGTGTCGGGGGGGCAATGAACACTGAAGCTTTCTTT. Translation gives CASSVGGAMNTEAFF.

V gene TRBV15 combines with J gene TRBJ1-1; the match to TRBD1 covers 8 bases. The V gene's germline CDR1 is LNHNV and CDR2 YYDKDF (reference sequence). This CDR3 is 17 amino acids long. J lost 5 bases, V lost 0 bases, and 11 bases had no gene match. CDR3 protein: CATSRDNRGGFETEAFF. As DNA, the CDR3 is TGTGCCACCAGCAGAGATAACAGGGGGGGTTTTGAAACTGAAGCTTTCTTT. Combining the CDR3 with reference TRBV15 and TRBJ1-1 gives the whole variable domain DAMVIQNPRYQVTQFGKPVTLSCSQTLNHNVMYWYQQKSSQAPKLLFHYYDKDFNNEADTPDNFQSRRPNTSFCFLDIRSPGLGDTAMYLCATSRDNRGGFETEAFFGQGTRLTVV.

V gene TRBV24-1 combines with J gene TRBJ2-1; D is perhaps TRBD2 (6 bases). Deletions cut 6 bases from V and 9 bases from J, with 23 bases between. Germline-derived CDR1 and CDR2 are KGHDR and SFDVKD. The CDR3 loop spans 16 amino acids. The DNA for the CDR3 is TGTGCCACCAGTACGCCACTGGGTGGGAGGCAAAGTGAGCAGTTCTTC. Translation gives CATSTPLGGRQSEQFF.

The J gene is TRBJ1-2, the V gene TRBV11-3; 7 bases match TRBD1. The ends lost 5 bases at V and 1 base at J; junction bases unmatched: 4. Germline V gives CDR1 SGHNT, CDR2 YENEEA. The CDR3 is 14 amino acids. For the CDR3, the DNA is TGTGCCAGCAGCCTGGGACAGCTTAACTATGGCTACACCTTC. Translated: CASSLGQLNYGYTF.

The V gene is TRBV6-4, the J gene TRBJ2-7, with a tentative D call TRBD1 (5 bases). Trimming removed 4 bases at V and 12 bases at J, with 22 bases between. Germline V CDR1 and CDR2: MRHNA, SNTAGT. The CDR3 is 14 amino acids. This CDR3 reads CASSGRQRSYDWYF. The CDR3 DNA sequence: TGTGCCAGCAGTGGTCGACAGCGATCCTACGATTGGTACTTC.

This sequence joins TRBV29-1 and TRBJ2-5; 10 positions agree with TRBD2. Germline assignment: CDR1 SQVTM and CDR2 ANQGSEA. The CDR3 is 13 amino acids. V was pared by 0 bases and J by 5 bases, with 0 bases of the junction left unmatched. In DNA form, the CDR3 reads TGCAGCGTTGAAGAGGGACTAGCGGAGACCCAGTACTTC. Its translation is CSVEEGLAETQYF.

Here the CDR3 DNA reads TGTGCCAGCAGTCTACAGGGATACAACACTGAAGCTTTCTTT. Translation gives CASSLQGYNTEAFF. The J gene is TRBJ1-1, the V gene TRBV7-9, with D possibly being TRBD1 (6 bases). This CDR3 comprises 14 residues. CDR1 and CDR2 from the germline V gene are SEHNR and FQNEAQ (reference sequence). The V end lost 6 bases, the J end lost 2 bases, and 13 bases lay between the germline ends. The whole variable domain, filled in from reference TRBV7-9 and TRBJ1-1, reads DTGVSQNPRHKITKRGQNVTFRCDPISEHNRLYWYRQTLGQGPEFLTYFQNEAQLEKSRLLSDRFSAERPKGSFSTLEIQRTEQGDSAMYLCASSLQGYNTEAFFGQGTRLTVV.

The chain is built from TRBV28 and TRBJ2-5, with TRBD1 as a possible D gene (6 bases). V was clipped by 3 bases and J by 1 base, with 15 bases between them. CDR3 length: 16 residues. Germline V gene lookup returns CDR1 MDHEN and CDR2 SYDVKM. CDR3 sequence reads: CASSFHLTGSQETQYF. Here the CDR3 DNA reads TGTGCCAGCAGTTTCCACCTTACAGGGAGCCAAGAGACCCAGTACTTC.

This chain joins TRBV6-2 or TRBV6-3 and TRBJ1-1; 10 bases are shared with TRBD1. The ends lost 4 bases at V and 5 bases at J; junction bases unmatched: 7. This CDR3 is 15 amino acids long. Germline CDR1 is MNHEY and CDR2 is SVGEGT. The CDR3 loop is CASSFDRGRWTEAFF. The CDR3, as DNA: TGTGCCAGCAGTTTTGACAGGGGGCGCTGGACTGAAGCTTTCTTT.

The count of this clone is one. The chain uses TRBV12-5 and TRBJ2-5, with D hard to call. Trimming shortened V by 5 bases and J by 7 bases, and 11 bases separated the two germline ends. The germline gives CDR1 LGHNT, CDR2 FRNRAP. The CDR3 covers 12 residues. CDR3 DNA sequence: TGTGCTAGTGGTCCAAACCTCGGGACCCAGTACTTC. Amino acid sequence: CASGPNLGTQYF.

This chain connects TRBV19 to TRBJ2-7; TRBD1 is a possible D gene (6 bases). V gave up 3 bases and J gave up 0 bases, with 9 bases separating them. This CDR3 contains 14 residues. From germline, CDR1 is LNHDA and CDR2 SQIVND (reference sequence). CDR3 sequence reads: CASSITGSSYEQYF. CDR3 nucleotides: TGTGCCAGTAGTATCACAGGGAGCTCCTACGAGCAGTACTTC.

V usage is TRBV5-1 and J usage is TRBJ1-1; TRBD1 might be the D (5 bases). Germline CDR1 SGHRS, CDR2 YFSETQ. Deletions cut 6 bases from V and 8 bases from J, with 20 bases between. The CDR3 contains 14 residues. CDR3 sequence reads: CASNLPGLKGEAFF. The CDR3 region has the DNA TGCGCCAGCAACTTACCGGGCCTCAAGGGGGAAGCTTTCTTT.

V is TRBV11-3 and J is TRBJ2-7, with D maybe TRBD1 (6 bases). Germline V gene data show CDR1 as SGHNT and CDR2 as YENEEA. With 0 bases removed from V and 2 bases from J, the gap between germline ends came to 14 bases. CDR3 size: 16 residues. This CDR3 reads CASSLEGRGFTYEQYF. Here the CDR3 DNA reads TGTGCCAGCAGCTTAGAAGGAAGGGGGTTCACCTACGAGCAGTACTTC.

The CDR3 DNA sequence: TGTGCCAGCAGCGAACAGGGACATCAGCCCCAGCATTTT. Translation gives CASSEQGHQPQHF. This rearrangement joins TRBV28 to TRBJ1-5, with a weak D call TRBD1 (6 bases). Germline-derived CDR1 and CDR2 are MDHEN and SYDVKM. This CDR3 region has 13 residues. V lost 6 bases and J lost 5, with 11 bases in between.

The chain joins TRBV7-2 to TRBJ1-2; 7 positions agree with TRBD1. This CDR3 has 15 residues. The germline gives CDR1 SGHTA, CDR2 FQGNSA. Losses at the gene ends were 5 bases for V and 4 bases for J; bases not matched to a gene: 10. The CDR3 sequence: CASSPFSGTAYGYTF. CDR3 nucleotide sequence: TGTGCCAGCAGCCCCTTTTCCGGGACAGCCTATGGCTACACCTTC.

In DNA, the CDR3 is TGTGCCAGCAGCTTGCGCGGGGGGGCCAATGAGCAGTTCTTC. Its translation is CASSLRGGANEQFF. The rearrangement joins TRBV5-4 to TRBJ2-1; 9 bases are a match to TRBD2. This CDR3 has 14 amino acids. Germline lookup yields CDR1 SGHNT and CDR2 YYREEE (reference sequence). Trimming took 1 base from V and 6 from J; bases not matched to a gene: 2.

V is TRBV2 and J is TRBJ1-6, with 7 bases matching TRBD1. CDR3 size: 15 residues. Unmatched junction bases numbered 7, after V lost 6 bases and J lost 5 bases. Germline V gene lookup returns CDR1 SNHLY and CDR2 FYNNEI. CDR3 bases: TGTGCCAGCAGGGAACAGGGGATTGATAATTCACCCCTCCACTTT. Translation: CASREQGIDNSPLHF.

The chain joins TRBV19 to TRBJ1-4, with 8 bases aligning to TRBD1. Losses at the gene ends were 5 bases for V and 7 bases for J; bases not matched to a gene: 6. The CDR3 contains 14 residues. Germline CDR1 LNHDA, CDR2 SQIVND (reference sequence). The CDR3 nucleotides read TGTGCCAGTAGTGCGACAGGGGTTGTTGAAAAACTGTTTTTT. Encoded protein: CASSATGVVEKLFF.